Below are 31 T cell receptor beta chains sequenced from a single sample in a study of identical twins. TCRdb analysed the 5' RACE reads with MiXCR anew, one entry per CDR3 protein. Of some 240,000 distinct CDR3 sequences listed, over 9.5% were seen once; the top ten hold about 9%. The sample was memory T cells sorted from blood. The receptor set was obtained from a man aged 45 to 65 in good health.

This clonotype was detected many times. The chain has TRBV27 and TRBJ2-7; 14 nucleotides agree with TRBD2. CDR1 is MNHEY, CDR2 SMNVEV, per germline (reference sequence). V lost 6 bases, J lost 3 bases, and 1 base stayed unmatched. This CDR3 has 14 amino acids. CDR3: CASRGLAGDYEQYF. The CDR3 nucleotides read TGTGCCAGCAGGGGACTAGCGGGGGACTACGAGCAGTACTTC.

The rearrangement links TRBV28 to TRBJ2-2; TRBD1 aligns across 9 bases. This CDR3 is 16 amino acids long. Germline V gene data show CDR1 as MDHEN and CDR2 as SYDVKM. With V trimmed by 4 bases and J by 2 bases, 5 bases remained unmatched. The CDR3 spells CASSWRGQGNTGELFF. In nucleotides, the CDR3 is TGTGCCAGCAGTTGGCGGGGACAGGGAAACACCGGGGAGCTGTTTTTT. The full variable domain, rest sourced from reference TRBV28 and TRBJ2-2, is DVKVTQSSRYLVKRTGEKVFLECVQDMDHENMFWYRQDPGLGLRLIYFSYDVKMKEKGDIPEGYSVSREKKERFSLILESASTNQTSMYLCASSWRGQGNTGELFFGEGSRLTVL.

In this sample, this clonotype turned up many times. The genes are TRBV6-1 and TRBJ1-4; tentative D call: TRBD1 (5 bases). Germline V gives CDR1 MNHNS, CDR2 SASEGT. Between the trimmed V and J ends, which lost 6 bases and 4 bases, there was a span of 12 bases. CDR3 size: 14 residues. The CDR3 nucleotides read TGTGCCAGCAGCGAGGGACGGTTTAATGAAAAACTGTTTTTT. This sequence encodes CASSEGRFNEKLFF.

Only a few counts were recorded for this clonotype. V is TRBV16 and J is TRBJ1-1; D unresolved. Deletions cut 2 bases from V and 5 bases from J, with 18 bases between. CDR1 is KGHSY, CDR2 FQNENV, per germline. This CDR3 region has 16 residues. The CDR3 DNA is TGTGCCAGCAGCCAAGCCCGACCTAAAGCCGGGACTGAAGCTTTCTTT. This sequence encodes CASSQARPKAGTEAFF.

This clonotype was detected ten times or more. V usage is TRBV6-1 and J usage is TRBJ2-1; D may be TRBD2 (6 bases). The germline gives CDR1 MNHNS, CDR2 SASEGT. The CDR3 spans 15 residues. V lost 6 bases and J 1 base, leaving 13 bases between the germline ends. The CDR3 coding sequence is TGTGCCAGCAGGGCCCTCGGGGGTTCCTACAATGAGCAGTTCTTC. Protein sequence: CASRALGGSYNEQFF.

This clonotype has more than one count but fewer than ten. The chain uses TRBV2 and TRBJ2-3; D is possibly TRBD1 or TRBD2 (5 bases each). V was pared by 6 bases and J by 1 base, with 8 bases between. CDR1 is SNHLY and CDR2 is FYNNEI in the germline V gene. This CDR3 has 13 amino acids. Here the CDR3 reads CASSGTGTDTQYF. The DNA of the CDR3 is TGTGCCAGCAGCGGGACCGGCACAGATACGCAGTATTTT.

This chain links TRBV7-9 with TRBJ1-2; D is perhaps TRBD1 (5 bases). CDR1 SEHNR and CDR2 FQNEAQ come from the germline V gene (reference sequence). CDR3 size: 12 residues. Trimming cost V 5 bases and J 6 bases, with 10 bases left between them. The CDR3 nucleotides are TGTGCCAGCAGCCCGACAGCAAATGGCTACACCTTC. Protein sequence: CASSPTANGYTF.

With regard to this clonotype: Relative to the germline gene, one junction end is altered; a read error may explain this. The rearrangement uses TRBV4-2 and TRBJ2-3, with 8 bases matching TRBD2. CDR3 length: 14 amino acids. Germline-derived CDR1 and CDR2 are LGHNA and YNFKEQ. The CDR3 sequence: CASSPGGNPDAQYF. The CDR3 DNA is TGTGCCAGCAGCCCGGGGGGGAACCCAGATGCGCAGTATTTT.

This clonotype was counted at least ten times. The chain is built from TRBV20-1 and TRBJ2-1; the match to TRBD2 covers 9 bases. Germline assignment: CDR1 DFQATT and CDR2 SNEGSKA (reference sequence). Trimming at V came to 3 bases and at J to 4 bases, leaving 4 bases not matched to a gene. The CDR3 totals 14 residues. This CDR3 is CSARRTSVYNEQFF. In DNA, the CDR3 is TGCAGTGCTAGGCGGACTAGCGTTTACAATGAGCAGTTCTTC.

This chain's CDR3 is CASSDMGREGNQPQHF. DNA for the CDR3: TGTGCCAGCAGTGATATGGGCAGGGAGGGGAATCAGCCCCAGCATTTT. This chain joins TRBV2 and TRBJ1-5, with D perhaps TRBD1 (5 bases). The CDR3 sequence is 16 residues long. Germline CDR1 SNHLY, CDR2 FYNNEI. V dropped 3 bases and J dropped 4 bases, with 16 bases sitting between them.

This clonotype was counted only a few times. The rearrangement links TRBV20-1 to TRBJ2-7; possibly TRBD1 or TRBD2 for D (7 bases each). CDR1 DFQATT and CDR2 SNEGSKA come from the germline V gene (reference sequence). V dropped 7 bases and J dropped 1 base, with 17 bases sitting between them. The CDR3 totals 14 residues. For the CDR3, the DNA is TGCAGTGTCGACAGGGAGGGCCTTTCCTACGAGCAGTACTTC. This codes for CSVDREGLSYEQYF.

As regards this clonotype: A much bigger clone sits one base away, suggesting this may be a read error. CDR3 loop: CASSQEIGGKNTEAFF. The CDR3, as DNA: TGCGCCAGCAGCCAAGAGATAGGGGGGAAGAACACTGAAGCTTTCTTT. The chain recombines TRBV4-3 with TRBJ1-1, with a weak D call TRBD1 (6 bases). Trimming left V 0 bases short and J 1 base short, with 12 bases between. The CDR3 length is 16 residues. Germline V gives CDR1 LGHNA, CDR2 YSLEER.

The V gene is TRBV7-3, the J gene TRBJ2-2; D is ambiguous. V was shortened by 5 bases and J by 8 bases, with 12 bases between the two germline ends. CDR3 length equals 13 residues. Germline assignment: CDR1 SGHTA and CDR2 FQGTGA. This chain's CDR3 is CASSQTMSGELFF. The CDR3 DNA reads as TGTGCCAGCAGCCAAACCATGTCTGGGGAGCTGTTTTTT.

This clonotype was found many times. The chain employs TRBV28 and TRBJ2-3, with D tentatively TRBD2 (5 bases). The germline V gene has CDR1 MDHEN and CDR2 SYDVKM. The CDR3 consists of 12 residues. V dropped 2 bases and J dropped 9 bases, with 9 bases sitting between them. CDR3 amino acids: CASSLRGRTQYF. As DNA, the CDR3 is TGTGCCAGCAGTTTAAGAGGGCGGACGCAGTATTTT.

This clonotype occurred many times. This chain joins TRBV9 and TRBJ2-1; a possible D gene is TRBD2 (6 bases). Trimming left V 0 bases short and J 8 bases short, with 18 bases between. Germline CDR1 reads SGDLS; CDR2 reads YYNGEE. The CDR3 contains 16 residues. CDR3 amino acids: CASSVEPGPRGYEQFF. CDR3 bases: TGTGCCAGCAGCGTAGAACCGGGGCCACGGGGGTATGAGCAGTTCTTC.

V is TRBV20-1 and J is TRBJ2-7; 12 nucleotides agree with TRBD2. Germline V CDR1 and CDR2: DFQATT, SNEGSKA (reference sequence). This CDR3 has 16 residues. V lost 3 bases to trimming and J lost 4 bases; unmatched junction nucleotides: 10. CDR3: CSASPGASGGAYEQYF. As DNA, the CDR3 is TGCAGTGCTAGCCCCGGGGCTAGCGGGGGGGCGTACGAGCAGTACTTC.

The rearrangement links TRBV7-2 to TRBJ2-3, with D possibly matching TRBD2 (6 bases). Per the germline V gene, CDR1 is SGHTA and CDR2 is FQGNSA. CDR3 length: 15 residues. The ends were cut back, 5 bases at V and 3 bases at J, with 15 bases in the middle. This CDR3 reads CASSPPTRGTDTQYF. The CDR3 DNA reads TGTGCCAGCAGCCCCCCCACTCGGGGGACAGATACGCAGTATTTT. The full variable domain, completed using reference TRBV7-2 and TRBJ2-3, is GAGVSQSPSNKVTEKGKDVELRCDPISGHTALYWYRQSLGQGLEFLIYFQGNSAPDKSGLPSDRFSAERTGGSVSTLTIQRTQQEDSAVYLCASSPPTRGTDTQYFGPGTRLTVL.

There are a few counts of this clonotype. The chain combines TRBV7-9 with TRBJ2-7; no clear D gene. Germline values: CDR1 SEHNR, CDR2 FQNEAQ (reference sequence). This CDR3 region has 14 residues. The V end lost 5 bases, the J end lost 2 bases, and 13 bases lay between the germline ends. The DNA for the CDR3 is TGTGCCAGCAGCGGAGCCCGGAGTCCCTACGAGCAGTACTTC. Encoded protein: CASSGARSPYEQYF.

This clonotype has more than one count but fewer than ten. This chain connects TRBV4-1 to TRBJ1-2; D may be TRBD1 (5 bases). The ends were cut back, 0 bases at V and 8 bases at J, with 19 bases in the middle. The CDR3 has 16 amino acids. From germline, CDR1 is MGHRA and CDR2 YSYEKL. The CDR3 nucleotides are TGCGCCAGCAGCCAAGATCAGACGACAGCGGGAAGAGGCTACACCTTC. Its protein is CASSQDQTTAGRGYTF.

Regarding this clonotype: Possible read error: a much larger clone is one base away. The J gene is TRBJ2-1, the V gene TRBV29-1; 7 positions agree with TRBD2. The V segment lost 2 bases and the J segment 2 bases; nucleotides outside the gene matches: 12. This CDR3 is 17 amino acids long. The germline V gene encodes CDR1 SQVTM and CDR2 ANQGSEA. CDR3 sequence reads: CSVELGLAEVPYNEQFF. The DNA for the CDR3 is TGCAGCGTTGAATTGGGGCTAGCGGAAGTACCCTACAATGAGCAGTTCTTC.

This clonotype was recorded many times. The V and J genes are TRBV6-5 and TRBJ1-6; TRBD1 agrees at 8 bases. CDR3 length equals 15 residues. With V trimmed by 2 bases and J by 6 bases, 3 bases remained unmatched. CDR1 is MNHEY and CDR2 is SVGAGI in the germline V gene. CDR3 DNA sequence: TGTGCCAGCAGTTACCGACAGGGGATTAATTCACCCCTCCACTTT. It is translated as CASSYRQGINSPLHF.

V is TRBV5-1 and J is TRBJ2-5, with TRBD2 identical over 8 bases. Germline values: CDR1 SGHRS, CDR2 YFSETQ. The J segment lost 8 bases and the V segment lost 3 bases, leaving 9 bases of the junction unmatched. CDR3 length equals 14 residues. The CDR3 nucleotides read TGCGCCAGCAGCTCCCGGACTAGCAGCTCCACCCAGTACTTC. Its protein is CASSSRTSSSTQYF.

This clonotype was seen only once. The chain uses TRBV30 and TRBJ2-1, with unresolved D. Trimming shortened V by 0 bases and J by 5 bases, and 11 bases separated the two germline ends. Germline-derived CDR1 and CDR2 are GTSNPN and SVGIG (reference sequence). The CDR3 covers 14 residues. CDR3 DNA: TGTGCCTGGAGTGTAGGGCTAGACCACAATGAGCAGTTCTTC. Translation gives CAWSVGLDHNEQFF. The full variable domain, its missing parts supplied by reference TRBV30 and TRBJ2-1, is SQTIHQWPATLVQPVGSPLSLECTVEGTSNPNLYWYRQAAGRGLQLLFYSVGIGQISSEVPQNLSASRPQDRQFILSSKKLLLSDSGFYLCAWSVGLDHNEQFFGPGTRLTVL.

The CDR3 region is CASSKGRDNEQFF. Written as DNA, the CDR3 is TGTGCCAGTAGTAAGGGCAGGGACAATGAGCAGTTCTTC. The chain employs TRBV19 and TRBJ2-1, with a possible D match to TRBD1 (5 bases). Deletions cut 4 bases from V and 5 bases from J, with 9 bases between. The CDR3 is made up of 13 amino acids. Germline V gene sequence: CDR1 LNHDA, CDR2 SQIVND (reference sequence).

This clonotype has just a few counts. This chain uses TRBV12-3 or TRBV12-4 with TRBJ1-4, with TRBD1 as a possible D gene (5 bases). V shed 3 bases and J shed 5 bases, with 13 bases lying between them. This CDR3 has 15 residues. The CDR3 bases are TGTGCCAGCAGTTTGGGGGTTTTTTCGAATGAAAAACTGTTTTTT. Translated: CASSLGVFSNEKLFF.

Here the CDR3 reads CASSWRDGSNQPQHF. The CDR3, as DNA: TGTGCCAGCAGTTGGAGGGACGGTAGCAATCAGCCCCAGCATTTT. This chain links TRBV12-3 or TRBV12-4 with TRBJ1-5, with a weak D call TRBD1 (5 bases). Trimming took 4 bases from V and 0 from J, leaving 10 bases between them. The CDR3 sequence is 15 residues long.

This clonotype was seen a few times. This chain joins TRBV15 and TRBJ1-2; D is possibly TRBD1 (5 bases). Germline CDR1 LNHNV, CDR2 YYDKDF (reference sequence). The V end was cut by 2 bases, the J end by 5 bases, with 27 bases between. The CDR3 spans 19 residues. Here the CDR3 DNA reads TGTGCCACCAGCAGACTCCCTTCATTAGAACAGGCGGTTTATTATGGCTACACCTTC. Translation gives CATSRLPSLEQAVYYGYTF.

This clonotype was counted ten times or more. J is TRBJ1-2 and V is TRBV28; maybe TRBD1 (6 bases). Germline CDR1 reads MDHEN; CDR2 reads SYDVKM. V lost 7 bases to trimming and J lost 2 bases, with 11 bases between them. This CDR3 comprises 13 residues. The CDR3 DNA reads as TGTGCCAGCACCTTCCAGGGGAACTATGGCTACACCTTC. This gives the protein CASTFQGNYGYTF.

This clonotype was recorded a few times. V is TRBV25-1 and J is TRBJ1-2; the D is unclear. CDR1 is MGHDK, CDR2 SYGVNS, per germline. V was pared by 4 bases and J by 8 bases, with 14 bases between. The CDR3 runs 13 residues. CDR3 protein: CASSVHEVGGYTF. CDR3 nucleotides: TGTGCCAGCAGTGTCCATGAGGTTGGCGGCTACACCTTC.

The genes are TRBV12-3 or TRBV12-4 and TRBJ1-1; D is possibly TRBD1 (6 bases). The CDR3 covers 14 residues. V lost 8 bases and J 5 bases, leaving 18 bases between the germline ends. The CDR3 protein is CASLEGQFGTEAFF. CDR3 bases: TGTGCCAGCCTGGAAGGACAGTTCGGTACTGAAGCTTTCTTT.

Ten or more counts support this clonotype. The chain carries TRBV7-2 and TRBJ1-5, with a tentative D call TRBD1 (5 bases). Per the germline V gene, CDR1 is SGHTA and CDR2 is FQGNSA. V lost 5 bases and J lost 4, with 9 bases in between. This CDR3 has 13 residues. DNA of the CDR3: TGTGCCAGCAGCCAAGAGGGGAATCAGCCCCAGCATTTT. The encoded protein is CASSQEGNQPQHF.